This TCR beta chain was obtained from a study of early T cells in non-severe SARS-CoV-2 infection. CDR1 and CDR2 from the germline V gene are SGHTA and FQGNSA. The V end was cut by 4 bases, the J end by 3 bases, with 7 bases between. The length of the CDR3 is 14 residues. TCRdb re-derived calls from the 5' RACE reads in MiXCR, one entry per CDR3 protein. This table has some 66,000 distinct CDR3 sequences, under 15% appearing once. Sample: whole blood. The sequence derives from an adult who was a healthcare worker with PCR-confirmed SARS-CoV-2 infection or an uninfected control (not recorded which). V and J are TRBV7-2 and TRBJ1-6, with no clear D. The CDR3 nucleotides read TGTGCCAGCAGCTCCGTGCTCTATAATTCACCCCTCCACTTT. Its protein product is CASSSVLYNSPLHF.